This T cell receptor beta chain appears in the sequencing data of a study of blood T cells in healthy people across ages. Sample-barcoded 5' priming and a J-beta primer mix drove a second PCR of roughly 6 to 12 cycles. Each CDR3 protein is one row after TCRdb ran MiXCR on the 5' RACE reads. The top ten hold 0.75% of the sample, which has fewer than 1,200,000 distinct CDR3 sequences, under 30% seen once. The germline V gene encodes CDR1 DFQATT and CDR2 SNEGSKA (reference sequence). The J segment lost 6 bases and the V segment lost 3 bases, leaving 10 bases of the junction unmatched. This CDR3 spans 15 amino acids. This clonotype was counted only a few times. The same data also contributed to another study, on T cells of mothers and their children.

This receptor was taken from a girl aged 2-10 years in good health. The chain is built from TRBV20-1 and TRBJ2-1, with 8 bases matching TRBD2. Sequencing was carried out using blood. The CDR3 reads CSASTGLVVGNEQFF. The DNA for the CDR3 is TGCAGTGCTAGTACGGGACTAGTTGTCGGCAATGAGCAGTTCTTC.